One and the same sample provided the 8 T cell receptor beta chains below, sequenced in a study of T cells in Graves' hyperthyroidism and ophthalmopathy. From RNA transcripts, TCR beta CDR3 regions were amplified. RT-PCR in the first round (using the HTBI primer set) targeted the TCR CDR3. One entry per CDR3 protein results from TCRdb running MiXCR on the multiplex PCR reads. Here the sample spans around 620,000 distinct CDR3 sequences, around 46% being singletons. The specimen sequenced was peripheral blood or thyroid tissue (not recorded which). These receptors were obtained from an adult woman with Graves' disease, either hyperthyroidism or ophthalmopathy (not recorded which).

This chain joins TRBV7-6 and TRBJ2-7; 7 bases line up with TRBD1. V gave up 1 base and J gave up 6 bases; unmatched junction bases: 9. Germline V CDR1 and CDR2: SGHVS, FNYEAQ. The CDR3 has 15 residues. CDR3 nucleotides: TGTGCCAGCAGCTTAGAGCCAGGGGGATCGCCCGAGCAGTACTTC. Residues: CASSLEPGGSPEQYF.

This chain connects TRBV7-9 to TRBJ1-5; 9 positions match TRBD1. Per germline, CDR1 SEHNR and CDR2 FQNEAQ (reference sequence). The CDR3 loop spans 17 amino acids. The J segment lost 1 base and the V segment lost 4 bases, leaving 8 bases of the junction unmatched. The CDR3 coding sequence is TGTGCCAGCAGCTCGGGAGCCGGGACAGGGAGCAATCAGCCCCAGCATTTT. Translated, it gives CASSSGAGTGSNQPQHF.

As regards this clonotype: The junction shows a germline mismatch at one end, possibly a read error. The rearrangement uses TRBV5-4 and TRBJ2-2; possibly TRBD2 for D (5 bases). Germline V gene data show CDR1 as SGHNT and CDR2 as YYREEE (reference sequence). The CDR3 runs 15 residues. CDR3 in DNA: TGTGCCAGCAGCTTTGCCCACGCGAACACCGGGGAACTGTTTTTT. Its translation: CASSFAHANTGELFF. Filled out from reference TRBV5-4 and TRBJ2-2, the complete variable domain reads ETGVTQSPTHLIKTRGQQVTLRCSSQSGHNTVSWYQQALGQGPQFIFQYYREEENGRGNFPPRFSGLQFPNYSSELNVNALELDDSALYLCASSFAHANTGELFFGEGSRLTVL.

The J gene is TRBJ2-5, the V gene TRBV20-1, with TRBD2 identical over 7 bases. The J segment lost 7 bases and the V segment lost 4 bases, leaving 6 bases of the junction unmatched. CDR1 is DFQATT, CDR2 SNEGSKA, per germline (reference sequence). The CDR3 has 12 amino acids. The CDR3 sequence: CSAIRLAGTQYF. The CDR3 region has the DNA TGCAGTGCTATAAGACTAGCCGGGACCCAGTACTTC.

This clonotype was detected ten times or more. The V gene is TRBV10-3, the J gene TRBJ1-2; no definite D call. Germline loops: CDR1 ENHRY, CDR2 SYGVKD. CDR3 length: 13 amino acids. Trimming took 0 bases from V and 4 from J, leaving 6 bases between them. CDR3 sequence reads: CAISESRSYGYTF. CDR3 nucleotides: TGTGCCATCAGTGAGTCGAGAAGCTATGGCTACACCTTC.

The J gene is TRBJ1-2, the V gene TRBV15, with 9 bases lining up with TRBD1. CDR1 and CDR2 from the germline V gene are LNHNV and YYDKDF (reference sequence). The V gene end was trimmed by 3 bases and the J gene end by 8 bases; junction bases not matched to a gene: 7. This CDR3 has 14 residues. The DNA of the CDR3 is TGTGCCACCAGCAGGATAACAGGGGGCCGCGGCTACACCTTC. Its translation is CATSRITGGRGYTF.

This clonotype showed up many times. This rearrangement joins TRBV20-1 to TRBJ1-2; no reliable D call. Germline CDR1 DFQATT, CDR2 SNEGSKA (reference sequence). V gave up 4 bases and J gave up 4 bases, with 10 bases separating them. The CDR3 contains 12 residues. CDR3 sequence reads: CSAKPHFYGYTF. Here the CDR3 DNA reads TGCAGTGCTAAGCCCCACTTCTATGGCTACACCTTC.

The chain carries TRBV9 and TRBJ1-6; D unclear. There are 14 residues in the CDR3. Germline CDR1 is SGDLS and CDR2 is YYNGEE. V was trimmed by 0 bases and J by 13 bases, leaving 14 bases between them. CDR3 DNA sequence: TGTGCCAGCAGCGTAGGGGCGCAGAATCAGCCCCTCCACTTT. It yields the protein CASSVGAQNQPLHF. Full variable domain (rest looked up from reference TRBV9 and TRBJ1-6): DSGVTQTPKHLITATGQRVTLRCSPRSGDLSVYWYQQSLDQGLQFLIQYYNGEERAKGNILERFSAQQFPDLHSELNLSSLELGDSALYFCASSVGAQNQPLHFGNGTRLTVT.